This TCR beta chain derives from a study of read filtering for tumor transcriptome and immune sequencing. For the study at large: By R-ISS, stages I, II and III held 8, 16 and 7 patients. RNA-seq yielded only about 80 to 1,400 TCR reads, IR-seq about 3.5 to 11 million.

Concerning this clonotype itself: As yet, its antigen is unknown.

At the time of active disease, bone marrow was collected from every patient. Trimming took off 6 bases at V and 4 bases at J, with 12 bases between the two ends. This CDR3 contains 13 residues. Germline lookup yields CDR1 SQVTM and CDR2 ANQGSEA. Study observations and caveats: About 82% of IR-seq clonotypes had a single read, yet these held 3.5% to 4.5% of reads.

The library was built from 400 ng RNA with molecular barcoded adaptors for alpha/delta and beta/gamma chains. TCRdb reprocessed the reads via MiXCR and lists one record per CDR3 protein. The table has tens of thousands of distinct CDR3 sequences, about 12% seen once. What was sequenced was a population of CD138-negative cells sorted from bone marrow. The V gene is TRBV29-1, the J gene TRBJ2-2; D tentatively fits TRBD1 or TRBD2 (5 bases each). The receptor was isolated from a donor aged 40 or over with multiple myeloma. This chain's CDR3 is CSVSGQTTGELFF. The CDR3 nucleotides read TGCAGCGTCTCGGGGCAGACCACCGGGGAGCTGTTTTTT.